Following are 29 T cell receptor beta chains from one sample sequenced in a study of beta chain features in type 1 diabetes. Findings and limits, study-wide: Moderate yet significant TCRB CDR3 shortening was seen in Type 1 diabetes patients in all four CD4+ subsets.

Their antigen targets remain unknown. Sequenced material consisted of expressed TCRB transcripts (all of the isolated RNA was reverse transcribed). Repertoires were generated with immunoSEQ multiplex PCR, while TCRdb's copy carries only in-frame clones and drops some. The table shows 250,000 to 300,000 clones, with roughly 25% occurring only once. Sequenced input: naive CD4+ T cells from blood. The receptors were sampled from a woman in her thirties with type 1 diabetes.

The chain joins TRBV25-1 to TRBJ2-3; TRBD1 is a possible D gene (5 bases). This CDR3 is built from 14 residues. V gave up 5 bases and J gave up 3 bases, with 12 bases separating them. CDR1 MGHDK and CDR2 SYGVNS come from the germline V gene. The chain's CDR3 is CASSRAPGTDTQYF. The CDR3 DNA reads as TGTGCCAGCAGTCGGGCCCCAGGGACAGATACGCAGTATTTT. The whole variable domain, remainder taken from reference TRBV25-1 and TRBJ2-3, is EADIYQTPRYLVIGTGKKITLECSQTMGHDKMYWYQQDPGMELHLIHYSYGVNSTEKGDLSSESTVSRIRTEHFPLTLESARPSHTSQYLCASSRAPGTDTQYFGPGTRLTVL.

This chain connects TRBV29-1 to TRBJ2-7; TRBD1 aligns across 7 bases. J lost 2 bases, V lost 6 bases, and 10 bases had no gene match. The CDR3 is made up of 14 amino acids. Germline V CDR1 and CDR2: SQVTM, ANQGSEA. CDR3 amino acids: CSVAQGQAAYEQYF. Written as DNA, the CDR3 is TGCAGCGTCGCCCAAGGACAGGCCGCCTACGAGCAGTACTTC.

The V and J genes are TRBV18 and TRBJ2-1; 8 nucleotides match TRBD2. Per germline, CDR1 KGHSH and CDR2 LQKENI. Losses at the gene ends were 1 base for V and 5 bases for J; bases not matched to a gene: 4. The length of the CDR3 is 15 residues. This CDR3 is CASSPLAGQNNEQFF. The CDR3, as DNA: TGTGCCAGCTCACCACTAGCGGGACAAAACAATGAGCAGTTCTTC.

For this clone: Other nucleotide sequences from this sample produce the same CDR3. V usage is TRBV29-1 and J usage is TRBJ2-3; 9 bases are shared with TRBD2. CDR1 SQVTM and CDR2 ANQGSEA come from the germline V gene. V shed 3 bases, J shed 0 bases, and the junction held 4 bases outside the gene matches. The CDR3 runs to 15 residues. Here the CDR3 reads CSVELAGRSTDTQYF. CDR3 coding DNA: TGCAGCGTTGAGCTAGCGGGACGAAGCACAGATACGCAGTATTTT.

This chain joins TRBV5-1 and TRBJ2-1; TRBD1 matches at 7 bases. Trimming cost V 0 bases and J 10 bases; bases outside gene matches: 4. Germline assignment: CDR1 SGHRS and CDR2 YFSETQ. CDR3 length equals 13 residues. The CDR3 loop reads CASSLGQGREQFF. Here the CDR3 DNA reads TGCGCCAGCAGCTTGGGACAGGGTCGAGAGCAGTTCTTC.

The chain joins TRBV4-1 to TRBJ2-7; 7 bases agree with TRBD1. CDR1 MGHRA and CDR2 YSYEKL come from the germline V gene. CDR3 length equals 17 residues. Losses at the gene ends were 0 bases for V and 2 bases for J; bases not matched to a gene: 10. CDR3 sequence reads: CASSQDTRRTGTYEQYF. The CDR3 DNA follows: TGCGCCAGCAGCCAAGATACACGGAGGACAGGTACCTACGAGCAGTACTTC.

This clone was detected only a few times. The chain uses TRBV9 and TRBJ1-1, with unresolved D. With 1 base removed from V and 7 bases from J, the gap between germline ends came to 17 bases. CDR1 and CDR2 from the germline V gene are SGDLS and YYNGEE. The CDR3 runs to 15 residues. The CDR3 DNA is TGTGCCAGCAGCGTATTCCAAAGCCTACCAGGTGAAGCTTTCTTT. Translation: CASSVFQSLPGEAFF. The variable domain in full, completed from reference TRBV9 and TRBJ1-1, reads DSGVTQTPKHLITATGQRVTLRCSPRSGDLSVYWYQQSLDQGLQFLIQYYNGEERAKGNILERFSAQQFPDLHSELNLSSLELGDSALYFCASSVFQSLPGEAFFGQGTRLTVV.

The table lists this clone with a few counts. V gene TRBV30 combines with J gene TRBJ2-5, with 8 bases lining up with TRBD1. Germline V lookup: CDR1 GTSNPN, CDR2 SVGIG (reference sequence). Trimming took 3 bases from V and 4 from J; bases not matched to a gene: 4. This CDR3 contains 13 residues. In DNA, the CDR3 is TGTGCCTGGAGGGACAGGGTTGGAGAGACCCAGTACTTC. It specifies CAWRDRVGETQYF.

The chain couples TRBV11-1 to TRBJ1-2, with 7 bases identical to TRBD1. Germline V gives CDR1 SGHAT, CDR2 FQDESV (reference sequence). The length of the CDR3 is 14 residues. V lost 5 bases to trimming and J lost 4 bases; unmatched junction nucleotides: 7. CDR3 coding DNA: TGTGCCAGCAGCGAAGGACAGGAGACCTATGGCTACACCTTC. Protein: CASSEGQETYGYTF.

This chain links TRBV30 with TRBJ2-7, with 7 bases lining up with TRBD1. Germline CDR1 is GTSNPN and CDR2 is SVGIG (reference sequence). The V gene end was trimmed by 5 bases and the J gene end by 3 bases; junction bases not matched to a gene: 4. CDR3 length equals 12 residues. CDR3 sequence reads: CAWGQVLYEQYF. CDR3 nucleotides: TGTGCCTGGGGACAGGTCCTCTACGAGCAGTACTTC.

The chain uses TRBV29-1 and TRBJ2-1, with D possibly being TRBD2 (5 bases). V was trimmed by 6 bases and J by 2 bases, leaving 8 bases between them. Germline V gene sequence: CDR1 SQVTM, CDR2 ANQGSEA. The CDR3 consists of 12 residues. Written as DNA, the CDR3 is TGCAGCGTGAGCGGAGCCTACAATGAGCAGTTCTTC. It codes for CSVSGAYNEQFF.

This clone was seen only a few times. The chain couples TRBV28 to TRBJ2-3, with 7 bases matching TRBD1. The germline V gene encodes CDR1 MDHEN and CDR2 SYDVKM. CDR3 length equals 16 residues. V was pared by 6 bases and J by 2 bases, with 11 bases of the junction left unmatched. The CDR3: CASSSGQSRPTDTQYF. The CDR3, as DNA: TGTGCCAGCAGCTCGGGACAGTCTAGGCCCACAGATACGCAGTATTTT. The whole variable domain, filled in from reference TRBV28 and TRBJ2-3, reads DVKVTQSSRYLVKRTGEKVFLECVQDMDHENMFWYRQDPGLGLRLIYFSYDVKMKEKGDIPEGYSVSREKKERFSLILESASTNQTSMYLCASSSGQSRPTDTQYFGPGTRLTVL.

The chain carries TRBV7-9 and TRBJ2-2; D might be TRBD1 (5 bases). CDR1 SEHNR and CDR2 FQNEAQ come from the germline V gene (reference sequence). Trimming took off 6 bases at V and 5 bases at J, with 16 bases between the two ends. The CDR3 sequence is 15 residues long. The CDR3 region is CASRLISTATGELFF. The CDR3 bases are TGTGCCAGCAGACTAATTTCGACAGCAACCGGGGAGCTGTTTTTT.

The chain recombines TRBV4-1 with TRBJ2-2; 9 bases match TRBD2. This CDR3 contains 18 residues. The junction had 15 bases not matched to a gene; V was cut back by 5 bases and J by 5 bases. Per germline, CDR1 MGHRA and CDR2 YSYEKL. The CDR3 region has the DNA TGCGCCAGCAGCTCAAACAGGCCAGCGGGAGGAGGAACCGGGGAGCTGTTTTTT. The encoded protein is CASSSNRPAGGGTGELFF.

There are a few counts of this clone. The CDR3 nucleotides read TGTGCCAGCCGGCGGACAGGGGGCGGTGTGCAGTACTTC. Protein sequence: CASRRTGGGVQYF. The rearrangement joins TRBV27 to TRBJ2-7; 11 bases agree with TRBD1. Germline trimming cut 8 bases from V and 9 bases from J; bases unmatched to any gene: 9. CDR1 is MNHEY and CDR2 is SMNVEV in the germline V gene (reference sequence). The CDR3 length is 13 residues.

The rearrangement joins TRBV6-5 to TRBJ1-2; D may be TRBD1 (5 bases). The CDR3 consists of 13 residues. Trimming shortened V by 8 bases and J by 3 bases, and 13 bases separated the two germline ends. CDR1 MNHEY and CDR2 SVGAGI come from the germline V gene. As DNA, the CDR3 is TGTGCCAGCCGCCAGGGAGGGGACTATGGCTACACCTTC. Its protein is CASRQGGDYGYTF.

The genes are TRBV30 and TRBJ2-7; 8 bases are a match to TRBD2. Germline V gene data show CDR1 as GTSNPN and CDR2 as SVGIG (reference sequence). The CDR3 covers 13 residues. V shed 5 bases and J 7 bases; nucleotides not matched to a gene: 10. This CDR3 is CAWAGTRLGEQYF. The CDR3 region has the DNA TGTGCCTGGGCCGGGACTAGGTTGGGTGAGCAGTACTTC. The full variable domain, rest sourced from reference TRBV30 and TRBJ2-7, is SQTIHQWPATLVQPVGSPLSLECTVEGTSNPNLYWYRQAAGRGLQLLFYSVGIGQISSEVPQNLSASRPQDRQFILSSKKLLLSDSGFYLCAWAGTRLGEQYFGPGTRLTVT.

V and J are TRBV27 and TRBJ1-5, with 7 bases aligning to TRBD1. This CDR3 comprises 15 residues. Germline V gene lookup returns CDR1 MNHEY and CDR2 SMNVEV (reference sequence). J was trimmed by 5 bases and V by 4 bases; bases with no gene match: 8. In DNA form, the CDR3 reads TGTGCCAGCAGTTCACAGACAGGGAAACATCAGCCCCAGCATTTT. It encodes CASSSQTGKHQPQHF.

This chain joins TRBV6-1 and TRBJ1-1; D gene unclear. Per germline, CDR1 MNHNS and CDR2 SASEGT. This CDR3 has 13 amino acids. Between the trimmed V and J ends, which lost 11 bases and 1 base, there was a span of 14 bases. CDR3 sequence: CAGSIGGNTEAFF. The CDR3 coding sequence is TGTGCCGGATCAATTGGCGGGAACACTGAAGCTTTCTTT.

This rearrangement joins TRBV19 to TRBJ1-1, with D maybe TRBD1 (5 bases). The germline V and J ends were trimmed by 7 bases and 6 bases, with 18 bases remaining between them. The length of the CDR3 is 14 residues. CDR1 and CDR2 from the germline V gene are LNHDA and SQIVND (reference sequence). The CDR3 DNA is TGTGCCAGTACCAACCCCGGGGGGGTTGCTGAAGCTTTCTTT. Translation: CASTNPGGVAEAFF.

V is TRBV7-3 and J is TRBJ2-6; 10 nucleotides line up with TRBD1. The CDR3 runs to 17 residues. Per the germline V gene, CDR1 is SGHTA and CDR2 is FQGTGA. J lost 2 bases, V lost 3 bases, and 4 bases had no gene match. The CDR3 region has the DNA TGTGCCAGCAGCTTTGGGACAGGGGCACCTGGGGCCAACGTCCTGACTTTC. Amino acid sequence: CASSFGTGAPGANVLTF. The entire variable domain, with the rest obtained from reference TRBV7-3 and TRBJ2-6, is as follows: GAGVSQTPSNKVTEKGKYVELRCDPISGHTALYWYRQSLGQGPEFLIYFQGTGAADDSGLPNDRFFAVRPEGSVSTLKIQRTERGDSAVYLCASSFGTGAPGANVLTFGAGSRLTVL.

The chain has TRBV5-1 and TRBJ1-1; D is undetermined. Trimming took off 2 bases at V and 4 bases at J, with 12 bases between the two ends. The germline CDR1 and CDR2 sequences are SGHRS and YFSETQ. CDR3 length: 14 residues. CDR3 in amino acids: CASSLARGFTEAFF. The CDR3 DNA reads TGCGCCAGCAGCTTAGCACGGGGTTTCACTGAAGCTTTCTTT.

The chain uses TRBV28 and TRBJ2-7; D is ambiguous. This CDR3 spans 15 amino acids. Looked up from germline, CDR1 is MDHEN and CDR2 is SYDVKM. Trimming took 5 bases from V and 4 from J, leaving 18 bases between them. This CDR3 reads CASSPISSGPYEQYF. The DNA of the CDR3 is TGTGCCAGCAGTCCCATATCTTCAGGTCCGTACGAGCAGTACTTC.

The chain employs TRBV5-1 and TRBJ2-7; D is possibly TRBD1 (6 bases). Per germline, CDR1 SGHRS and CDR2 YFSETQ. Between the trimmed V and J ends, which lost 4 bases and 2 bases, there was a span of 10 bases. The CDR3 is made up of 13 amino acids. The CDR3 sequence is CASSTTGTYEQYF. DNA for the CDR3: TGCGCCAGCAGCACCACAGGGACCTACGAGCAGTACTTC.

This clone came up a few times. The chain employs TRBV23-1 and TRBJ2-1, with TRBD2 matching over 14 bases. TRBV23-1 is an ORF, and what it does is uncertain. The CDR3 is 15 residues long. V trimming: 6 bases; J trimming: 7 bases; junction bases outside the gene matches: 5. This CDR3 reads CASRTGTSGSNEQFF. In DNA, the CDR3 is TGCGCCAGCAGGACCGGGACTAGCGGGAGTAATGAGCAGTTCTTC.

This clone has just a few counts. The V call is TRBV19, the J call TRBJ2-1; 12 nucleotides agree with TRBD2. The ends lost 5 bases at V and 6 bases at J; junction bases unmatched: 8. CDR1 is LNHDA and CDR2 is SQIVND in the germline V gene (reference sequence). The CDR3 spans 16 residues. The CDR3 coding sequence is TGTGCCAGTAGTCGACAGCTAGCGGGAGGGATCAATGAGCAGTTCTTC. It specifies CASSRQLAGGINEQFF.

The table lists this clone with a few counts. The V gene is TRBV5-1, the J gene TRBJ1-2; D ambiguous. V was cut by 3 bases and J by 6 bases, with 9 bases left in between. Per the germline V gene, CDR1 is SGHRS and CDR2 is YFSETQ. The CDR3 is 12 residues long. The CDR3 nucleotides are TGCGCCAGCAGCTGGACTGGGAATGGCTACACCTTC. This translates into CASSWTGNGYTF.

This chain links TRBV28 with TRBJ1-1; no clear D gene. CDR1 is MDHEN and CDR2 is SYDVKM in the germline V gene. The CDR3 has 13 amino acids. Trimming shortened V by 6 bases and J by 6 bases, and 14 bases separated the two germline ends. This CDR3 reads CASSLTALSEAFF. The CDR3 coding sequence is TGTGCCAGCAGCCTTACTGCCCTGTCTGAAGCTTTCTTT.

The chain couples TRBV30 to TRBJ2-7, with a weak D call TRBD2 (5 bases). CDR3 length equals 14 residues. Trimming cost V 0 bases and J 3 bases, with 12 bases left between them. Germline V gene lookup returns CDR1 GTSNPN and CDR2 SVGIG (reference sequence). DNA of the CDR3: TGTGCCTGGAGTGTACGGGGATCTCGCTACGAGCAGTACTTC. It codes for CAWSVRGSRYEQYF.